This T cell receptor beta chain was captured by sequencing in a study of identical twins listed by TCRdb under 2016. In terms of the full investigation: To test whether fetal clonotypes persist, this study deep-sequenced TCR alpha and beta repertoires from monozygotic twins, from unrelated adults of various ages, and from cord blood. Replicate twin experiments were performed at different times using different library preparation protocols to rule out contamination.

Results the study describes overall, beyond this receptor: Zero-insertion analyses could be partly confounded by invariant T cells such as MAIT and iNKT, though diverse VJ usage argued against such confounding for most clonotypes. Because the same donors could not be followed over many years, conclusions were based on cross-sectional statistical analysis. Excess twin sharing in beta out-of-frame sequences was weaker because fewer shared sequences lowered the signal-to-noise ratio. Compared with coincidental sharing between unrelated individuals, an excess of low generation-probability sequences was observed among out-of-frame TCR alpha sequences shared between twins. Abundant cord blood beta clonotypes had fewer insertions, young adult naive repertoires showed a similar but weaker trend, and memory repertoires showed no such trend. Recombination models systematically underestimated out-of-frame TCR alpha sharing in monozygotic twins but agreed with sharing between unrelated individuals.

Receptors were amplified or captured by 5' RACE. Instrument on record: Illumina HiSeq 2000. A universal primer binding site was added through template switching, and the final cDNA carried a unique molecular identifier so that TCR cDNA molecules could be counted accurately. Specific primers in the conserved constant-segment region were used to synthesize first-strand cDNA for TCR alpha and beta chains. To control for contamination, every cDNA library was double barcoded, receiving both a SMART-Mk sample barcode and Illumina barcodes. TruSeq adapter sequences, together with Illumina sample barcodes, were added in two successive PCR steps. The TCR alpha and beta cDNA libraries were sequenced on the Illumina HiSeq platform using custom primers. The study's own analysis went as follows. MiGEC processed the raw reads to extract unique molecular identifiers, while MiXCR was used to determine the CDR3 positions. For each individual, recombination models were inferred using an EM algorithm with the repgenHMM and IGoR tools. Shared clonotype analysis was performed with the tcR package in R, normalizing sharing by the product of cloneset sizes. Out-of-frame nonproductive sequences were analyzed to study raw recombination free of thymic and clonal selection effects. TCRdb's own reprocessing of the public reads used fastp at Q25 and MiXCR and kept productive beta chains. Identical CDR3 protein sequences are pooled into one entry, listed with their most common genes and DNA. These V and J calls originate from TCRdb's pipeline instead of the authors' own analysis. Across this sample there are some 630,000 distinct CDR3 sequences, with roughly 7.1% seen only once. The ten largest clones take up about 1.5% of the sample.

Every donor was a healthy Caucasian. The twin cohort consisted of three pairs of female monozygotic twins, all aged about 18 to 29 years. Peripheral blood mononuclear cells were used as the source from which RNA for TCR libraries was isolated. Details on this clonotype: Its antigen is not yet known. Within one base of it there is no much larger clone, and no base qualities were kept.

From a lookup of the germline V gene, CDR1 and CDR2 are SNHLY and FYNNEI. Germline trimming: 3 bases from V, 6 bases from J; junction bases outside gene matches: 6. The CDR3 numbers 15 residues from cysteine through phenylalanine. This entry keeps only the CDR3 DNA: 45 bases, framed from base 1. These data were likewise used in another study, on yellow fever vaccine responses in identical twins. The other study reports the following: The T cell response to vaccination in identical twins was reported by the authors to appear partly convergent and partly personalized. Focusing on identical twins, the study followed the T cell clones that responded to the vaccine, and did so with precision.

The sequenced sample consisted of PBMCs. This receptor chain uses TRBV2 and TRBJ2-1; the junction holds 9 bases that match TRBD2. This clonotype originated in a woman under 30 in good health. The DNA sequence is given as TGTGCCAGCAGTGATCGAGCGGGAGGTCTCAATGAGCAGTTCTTC. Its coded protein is CASSDRAGGLNEQFF.